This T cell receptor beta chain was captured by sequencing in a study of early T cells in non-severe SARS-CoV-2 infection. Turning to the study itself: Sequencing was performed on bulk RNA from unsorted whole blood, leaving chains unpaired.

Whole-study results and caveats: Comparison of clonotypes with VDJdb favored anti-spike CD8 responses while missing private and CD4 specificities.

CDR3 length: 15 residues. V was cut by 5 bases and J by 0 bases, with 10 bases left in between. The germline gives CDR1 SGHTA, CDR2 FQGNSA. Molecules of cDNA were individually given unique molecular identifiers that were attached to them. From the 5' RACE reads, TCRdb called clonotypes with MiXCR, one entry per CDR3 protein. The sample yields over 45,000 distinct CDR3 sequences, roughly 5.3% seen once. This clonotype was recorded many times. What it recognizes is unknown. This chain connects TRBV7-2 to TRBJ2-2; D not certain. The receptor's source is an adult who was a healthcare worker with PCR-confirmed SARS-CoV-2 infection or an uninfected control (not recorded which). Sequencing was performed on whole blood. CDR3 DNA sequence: TGTGCCAGCAGCCCAAAGCCAGCGAACACCGGGGAGCTGTTTTTT. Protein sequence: CASSPKPANTGELFF.